This TCR beta chain was captured by sequencing in a study of neoadjuvant nivolumab and ipilimumab in lung cancer. Study outcomes and limitations: From pretherapy to surgery, tumor richness and clonality rose with dual therapy. Pretherapy blood TCR richness correlated positively with resected tumor richness.

Concerning this clone itself: The antigen is undetermined.

The repertoire was sequenced with immunoSEQ multiplex PCR; TCRdb's copy has only in-frame clones and lacks some. The sample lists approximately 20,000 clones; 87% were seen once. Unmatched junction bases numbered 15, after V lost 4 bases and J lost 0 bases. The CDR3 runs to 19 residues. In germline, CDR1 is SGDLS, CDR2 YYNGEE. The source is an adult with non-small cell lung cancer. This chain joins TRBV9 and TRBJ2-2; 7 bases are a match to TRBD1. The sequencing used peripheral blood, collected before neoadjuvant nivolumab, alone or with ipilimumab. This CDR3 is CASSPRQGQLGANTGELFF. DNA of the CDR3: TGTGCCAGCAGCCCAAGACAGGGACAACTGGGGGCGAACACCGGGGAGCTGTTTTTT. The variable domain in full, with the rest retrieved from reference TRBV9 and TRBJ2-2, is DSGVTQTPKHLITATGQRVTLRCSPRSGDLSVYWYQQSLDQGLQFLIQYYNGEERAKGNILERFSAQQFPDLHSELNLSSLELGDSALYFCASSPRQGQLGANTGELFFGEGSRLTVL.